These 15 T cell receptor beta chains originate from one sample sequenced in a study of T cell changes during pregnancy in multiple sclerosis. TCRdb keeps only in-frame clones here, not all; method: immunoSEQ multiplex PCR. The profile shows 25,000 to 40,000 clones, approximately 86% of them singletons. The sequences come from CD8+ T cells from peripheral blood mononuclear cells, collected before pregnancy. All receptors come from a female donor with multiple sclerosis, enrolled in a pregnancy study.

In this sample, this clone turned up once. The chain carries TRBV7-9 and TRBJ1-1; no definite D call. Germline CDR1 and CDR2: SEHNR and FQNEAQ (reference sequence). V was trimmed by 7 bases and J by 1 base, leaving 10 bases between them. The CDR3 spans 13 residues. The CDR3 loop is CASTQERNTEAFF. The CDR3 DNA reads as TGTGCCAGCACCCAAGAGAGGAACACTGAAGCTTTCTTT.

V is TRBV13 and J is TRBJ2-3, with 7 bases lining up with TRBD1. Germline-derived CDR1 and CDR2 are PRHDT and FYEKMQ (reference sequence). V trimming: 7 bases; J trimming: 2 bases; junction bases outside the gene matches: 6. There are 14 residues in the CDR3. Here the CDR3 DNA reads TGTGCCAGCACCGACAGGGAGACCACAGATACGCAGTATTTT. It encodes CASTDRETTDTQYF. The entire variable domain, with the rest obtained from reference TRBV13 and TRBJ2-3, is as follows: AAGVIQSPRHLIKEKRETATLKCYPIPRHDTVYWYQQGPGQDPQFLISFYEKMQSDKGSIPDRFSAQQFSDYHSELNMSSLELGDSALYFCASTDRETTDTQYFGPGTRLTVL.

This chain uses TRBV7-9 with TRBJ2-5; TRBD2 matches at 11 bases. The V gene's germline CDR1 is SEHNR and CDR2 FQNEAQ (reference sequence). This CDR3 spans 18 amino acids. V lost 4 bases, J lost 4 bases, and 14 bases stayed unmatched. CDR3 residues: CASSSRKEGLAEPETQYF. In nucleotides, the CDR3 is TGTGCCAGCAGCTCGCGAAAAGAGGGACTAGCGGAGCCAGAGACCCAGTACTTC.

This chain uses TRBV27 with TRBJ2-7; D might be TRBD1 (6 bases). Germline CDR1 and CDR2: MNHEY and SMNVEV (reference sequence). There are 14 residues in the CDR3. Trimming shortened V by 2 bases and J by 1 base, and 9 bases separated the two germline ends. CDR3 amino acids: CASSLGQFSYEQYF. The CDR3 region has the DNA TGTGCCAGCAGTTTAGGACAGTTTTCCTACGAGCAGTACTTC.

This clone was seen just once. This chain connects TRBV4-3 to TRBJ1-2, with a possible D match to TRBD1 (6 bases). The germline V gene has CDR1 LGHNA and CDR2 YSLEER. The CDR3 is made up of 14 amino acids. The V end was cut by 1 base, the J end by 1 base, with 7 bases between. CDR3 residues: CASSQARGNYGYTF. The CDR3 DNA reads TGCGCCAGCAGCCAAGCCAGGGGTAACTATGGCTACACCTTC.

This chain links TRBV27 with TRBJ2-1; 11 positions match TRBD2. Germline assignment: CDR1 MNHEY and CDR2 SMNVEV (reference sequence). The CDR3 sequence is 15 residues long. Trimming at V came to 6 bases and at J to 3 bases, leaving 4 bases not matched to a gene. CDR3 in amino acids: CASSPLAGGYNEQFF. CDR3 sequence (DNA): TGTGCCAGCAGCCCTCTAGCGGGAGGCTACAATGAGCAGTTCTTC.

The chain recombines TRBV4-3 with TRBJ2-3; the D gene is possibly TRBD1 (6 bases). The germline CDR1 and CDR2 sequences are LGHNA and YSLEER. There are 15 residues in the CDR3. V gave up 4 bases and J gave up 1 base, with 12 bases separating them. The CDR3: CASSPTTGRTDTQYF. CDR3 nucleotide sequence: TGCGCCAGCAGCCCAACGACAGGACGCACAGATACGCAGTATTTT.

This rearrangement joins TRBV7-9 to TRBJ2-3, with D hard to call. V was clipped by 5 bases and J by 4 bases, with 10 bases between them. CDR1 SEHNR and CDR2 FQNEAQ come from the germline V gene (reference sequence). The CDR3 has 13 amino acids. CDR3 nucleotide sequence: TGTGCCAGCAGCCTACCTCGGGCAGATACGCAGTATTTT. It codes for CASSLPRADTQYF.

The rearrangement uses TRBV7-9 and TRBJ2-7; TRBD2 aligns across 9 bases. There are 15 residues in the CDR3. The junction had 12 bases not matched to a gene; V was cut back by 6 bases and J by 6 bases. From germline, CDR1 is SEHNR and CDR2 FQNEAQ (reference sequence). In DNA form, the CDR3 reads TGTGCCAGCAGTTCAGCGGGGGGCTCCCCTAGCGAGCAGTACTTC. It translates to CASSSAGGSPSEQYF.

This chain connects TRBV6-4 to TRBJ1-6; no firm D call. This CDR3 is 14 amino acids long. V was pared by 2 bases and J by 6 bases, with 8 bases between. Germline V lookup: CDR1 MRHNA, CDR2 SNTAGT. The CDR3 region is CASSDDGINSPLHF. As DNA, the CDR3 is TGTGCCAGCAGTGACGACGGGATTAATTCACCCCTCCACTTT.

The rearrangement links TRBV23-1 to TRBJ2-3; D is unresolved. TRBV23-1 falls under the ORF class, with uncertain function. The germline V and J ends were trimmed by 4 bases and 12 bases, with 11 bases remaining between them. The length of the CDR3 is 11 residues. CDR3 coding DNA: TGCGCCAGCAGTCCAAAGCCCATCCAGTATTTT. Amino acids: CASSPKPIQYF.

The chain recombines TRBV28 with TRBJ2-4; a possible D gene is TRBD2 (7 bases). The germline V and J ends were trimmed by 5 bases and 7 bases, with 15 bases remaining between them. Germline V gene data show CDR1 as MDHEN and CDR2 as SYDVKM. The CDR3 is 14 amino acids. CDR3 DNA sequence: TGTGCCAGCAGTCGGGGGGCGCCGCCCAACATTCAGTACTTC. It yields the protein CASSRGAPPNIQYF.

The rearrangement joins TRBV5-1 to TRBJ2-1; maybe TRBD2 (5 bases). Germline V gives CDR1 SGHRS, CDR2 YFSETQ. The CDR3 covers 13 residues. Trimming removed 1 base at V and 4 bases at J, with 6 bases between. CDR3 loop: CASSLSGYNEQFF. In DNA form, the CDR3 reads TGCGCCAGCAGCTTGTCGGGGTACAATGAGCAGTTCTTC. The full variable domain, rest sourced from reference TRBV5-1 and TRBJ2-1, is KAGVTQTPRYLIKTRGQQVTLSCSPISGHRSVSWYQQTPGQGLQFLFEYFSETQRNKGNFPGRFSGRQFSNSRSEMNVSTLELGDSALYLCASSLSGYNEQFFGPGTRLTVL.

This clone came up once. V is TRBV25-1 and J is TRBJ2-1; no clear D gene. The V end lost 3 bases, the J end lost 8 bases, and 5 bases lay between the germline ends. The germline V gene has CDR1 MGHDK and CDR2 SYGVNS. The CDR3 is made up of 11 amino acids. CDR3 nucleotide sequence: TGTGCCAGCAGTGAGGCATATGAGCAGTTCTTC. Its translation: CASSEAYEQFF.

This clone was detected only a few times. Additional DNA sequences in this sample encode the identical CDR3. The chain uses TRBV5-6 and TRBJ2-7; possibly TRBD1 for D (5 bases). The CDR3 contains 13 residues. V shed 1 base and J shed 2 bases, with 7 bases lying between them. Germline values: CDR1 SGHDT, CDR2 YYEEEE. The CDR3 protein is CASSLSRAYEQYF. CDR3 bases: TGTGCCAGCAGCTTGAGCAGGGCCTACGAGCAGTACTTC.